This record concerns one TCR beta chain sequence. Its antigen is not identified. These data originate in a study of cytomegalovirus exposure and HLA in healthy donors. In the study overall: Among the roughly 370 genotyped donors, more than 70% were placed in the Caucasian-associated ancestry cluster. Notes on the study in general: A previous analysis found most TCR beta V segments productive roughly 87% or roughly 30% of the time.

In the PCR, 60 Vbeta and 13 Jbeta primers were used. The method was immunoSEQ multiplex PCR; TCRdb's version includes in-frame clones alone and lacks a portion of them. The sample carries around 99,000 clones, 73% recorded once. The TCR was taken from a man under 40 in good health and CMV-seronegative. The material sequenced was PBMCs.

The CDR3 region has the DNA TGTGCCAGCAGTGTCGACAGTGGCTATGGCTACACCTTC. It translates to CASSVDSGYGYTF. The gene calls are TRBV6-6 and TRBJ1-2; TRBD1 might be the D (5 bases). Germline CDR1 and CDR2: MNHNY and SVGAGI (reference sequence). Trimming removed 5 bases from V and 4 bases from J, with 11 bases in between. CDR3 length equals 13 residues.